The rows below give T cell receptor beta chains drawn from one sample of a study of blood T cells in healthy people across ages. TCRdb re-called the 5' RACE reads with MiXCR, one entry per CDR3 protein. The sample includes under 2,000,000 distinct CDR3 sequences, around half seen only once; the top ten take more than 2%. What was sequenced was blood. All receptors derive from a woman aged 40 to 50 in good health. Each CDR3 is given with its conserved first and last residue. D genes are given only for firm matches. Rows give clone size only sometimes, using once, few, many, or a class for an expanded clone.

>TRBJ2-5|TRBV2|few|.
TGTGCCAGCAGTGTATTCGACGTGGAGACCCAGTACTTC
CASSVFDVETQYF
>TRBJ2-7|TRBV5-1|few|TRBD1
TGCGCCAGCAGCAGATCACAGGGGATCTACGAGCAGTACTTC
CASSRSQGIYEQYF
>TRBJ1-2|TRBV5-6|.|.
TGTGCCAGCAGCTTGACAGGGCCGGGGGGCTACACCTTC
CASSLTGPGGYTF
>TRBJ2-5|TRBV28|.|.
TGTGCCAGCATGTATGAGGACTGGTACTTC
CASMYEDWYF
>TRBJ2-1|TRBV20-1|few|.
TGCAGTGCCCGGGACTTCTCCTTGGGTGAGCAGTTCTTC
CSARDFSLGEQFF
>TRBJ2-5|TRBV27|few|TRBD2
TGTGCCAGCAGGCAAATCGGGGGGGCTAGCGAGACCCAGTACTTC
CASRQIGGASETQYF
>TRBJ1-2|TRBV4-3|.|.
TGCGCCAGCAGCCAATTTCCTTCGACCTATGGCTACGCCTTC
CASSQFPSTYGYAF
>TRBJ2-7|TRBV10-3|.|TRBD1
TGTGCCTTACGACAGGGAGACTCCTACGAGCAGTACTTC
CALRQGDSYEQYF
>TRBJ1-2|TRBV29-1|.|.
TGCAGCGTTGAAAGAATGCCGGGCTATGGCTACACCTTC
CSVERMPGYGYTF
>TRBJ1-5|TRBV6-5|.|.
TGTGCCAGCAGGACAGATCAGCCCCAGCATTTT
CASRTDQPQHF
>TRBJ2-3|TRBV2|.|.
TGTGCCAGCAGGGAGACAGCAACAACCACAGATACGCAGTATTTT
CASRETATTTDTQYF
>TRBJ2-3|TRBV29-1|.|.
TGCAGCGTTGCGCGGGACGGCACAGATACGCAGTATTTT
CSVARDGTDTQYF
>TRBJ2-3|TRBV4-1|few|.
TGCGCCAGCAGCCCCCTTGGGGGCGTGGGAACCACAGATACGCAGTATTTT
CASSPLGGVGTTDTQYF
>TRBJ2-7|TRBV12-3/TRBV12-4|few|TRBD1
TGTGCCAGCAGGGTGACAGGGTTCTACGAGCAGTACTTC
CASRVTGFYEQYF
>TRBJ1-5|TRBV28|.|.
TGTGCCAGCAGTGATACAGGGTTCAGCAATCAGCCCCAGCATTTT
CASSDTGFSNQPQHF
>TRBJ2-6|TRBV7-2|.|.
TGTGCCAGCAGCTCCCGGCCCCGAGCGGGGGCCAACGTCCTGACTTTC
CASSSRPRAGANVLTF
>TRBJ2-5|TRBV6-6|.|.
TGTGCCAGCAGCCCGGGCGGGACCCAGACCCAGTACTTC
CASSPGGTQTQYF
>TRBJ2-3|TRBV24-1|.|.
TGTGCCACCAGTGACCCGCCCGGGGGTACGCAGTATTTT
CATSDPPGGTQYF
>TRBJ1-6|TRBV4-1|.|.
TGCGCCAACAGCCAAGGAATAAGCTCCTATAATTCACCCCTCCACTTT
CANSQGISSYNSPLHF
>TRBJ2-1|TRBV4-3|.|.
TGCGCCAGCAGCCAAGAGACCGCCACCTCCTACAATGAGCAGTATTTC
CASSQETATSYNEQYF
>TRBJ2-5|TRBV28|.|TRBD2
TGTGCCAGCAGTTTTGCTAGCGGGATGGAGACCCAGTACTTC
CASSFASGMETQYF
>TRBJ1-5|TRBV6-5|.|.
TGTGCCAGCAGCCCCTATGGAAATCAGCCCCAGCATTTT
CASSPYGNQPQHF
>TRBJ1-6|TRBV13|.|.
TGTGCCAGCAGCCGGGGCTACAATTCACCCCTCCACTTT
CASSRGYNSPLHF
>TRBJ2-3|TRBV11-1|.|.
TGTGCCAGCAGCCTCCTCCAGGGTCGACCTAGCACAGATACGCAGTATTTT
CASSLLQGRPSTDTQYF
>TRBJ2-1|TRBV7-2|.|TRBD1
TGTGCCAGCAGGATAGGGGGCAGCCAAGAGACCCAGTTCTTC
CASRIGGSQETQFF
>TRBJ2-1|TRBV29-1|.|TRBD2
TGCAGCGTTGATGGTCTAGGACTAGCGGGGGGCAATGAGCAGTTCTTC
CSVDGLGLAGGNEQFF
>TRBJ1-2|TRBV27|.|.
TGTGCCAGCAGCGCTGGGAGGACCCTCTATAGCTACACCTTC
CASSAGRTLYSYTF
>TRBJ1-1|TRBV28|few|.
TGTGCCAGCAGGAAGGGGCTGGGTAACACTGAAGCTTTCTTT
CASRKGLGNTEAFF
>TRBJ2-6|TRBV6-2/TRBV6-3|few|TRBD1
TGTGCCAGCAGAGGACAGGGAGTGGCCAACGTCCTGACTTTC
CASRGQGVANVLTF
>TRBJ2-5|TRBV5-1|many|TRBD2
TGCGCCAGCAGCGAAGCGGGGGGGAAAGAGACCCAGTACTTC
CASSEAGGKETQYF
>TRBJ2-1|TRBV2|.|.
TGTGCCAGCAGTGAAGCCGTGCGCAGCGGCAATGAGCAGTTCTTC
CASSEAVRSGNEQFF
>TRBJ2-7|TRBV15|once|.
TGTGCCACCAGCAGTGTCGTGGTTGGGGAGCAGTACTTC
CATSSVVVGEQYF
>TRBJ2-5|TRBV6-2/TRBV6-3|.|.
TGTGCCAGCAGTTACGGCCATTGGACAGTCGAGACCCAGTACTTC
CASSYGHWTVETQYF
>TRBJ2-3|TRBV7-3|few|TRBD2
TGTGCCAGCAGCTTAATAGCGGGGGGGCCCGCAGATACGCAGTATTTT
CASSLIAGGPADTQYF
>TRBJ2-7|TRBV13|.|.
TGTGCCAGCAGCTTAGGCCCACCGCACTCCTACGAGCAGTACTTC
CASSLGPPHSYEQYF